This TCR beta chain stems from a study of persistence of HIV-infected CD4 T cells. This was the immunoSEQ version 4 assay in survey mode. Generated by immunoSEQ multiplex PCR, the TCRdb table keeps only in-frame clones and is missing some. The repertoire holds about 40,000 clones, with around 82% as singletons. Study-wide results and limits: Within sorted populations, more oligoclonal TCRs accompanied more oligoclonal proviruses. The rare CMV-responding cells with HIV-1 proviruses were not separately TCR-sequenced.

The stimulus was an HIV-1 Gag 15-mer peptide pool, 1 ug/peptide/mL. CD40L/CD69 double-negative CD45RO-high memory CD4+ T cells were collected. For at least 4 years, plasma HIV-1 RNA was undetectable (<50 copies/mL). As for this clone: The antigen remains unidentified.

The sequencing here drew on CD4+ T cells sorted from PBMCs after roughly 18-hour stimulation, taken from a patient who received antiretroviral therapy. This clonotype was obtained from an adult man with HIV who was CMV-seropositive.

CDR3 in DNA: TGCGCCAGCAGTGTCCTGGGGACAGATACGCAGTATTTT. This encodes CASSVLGTDTQYF. The V gene is TRBV10-2, the J gene TRBJ2-3; D is unresolved. This CDR3 has 13 residues. With 4 bases removed from V and 3 bases from J, the gap between germline ends came to 8 bases. The germline V gene has CDR1 WSHSY and CDR2 SAAADI.